These 24 T cell receptor beta chains originate from one sample sequenced in a study of low-dose radiotherapy and immunotherapy resistance in tumors. The time point was: before trial treatment. Priming of first-strand cDNA relied on TRAV- and TRBV-specific primers (covering alpha and beta chains). With a constant-region primer and a V-primer adapter, TCRs were subjected to about 20 PCR cycles of amplification. Each CDR3 protein gets one entry after TCRdb re-called the reads with MiXCR. The top ten hold less than 3.5% of the sample, which has approximately 90,000 distinct CDR3 sequences, roughly 19% seen once. Material: PBMCs, obtained before treatment. The receptors shown here come from a male donor with prostate cancer.

Many counts were recorded for this clonotype. The rearrangement uses TRBV6-5 and TRBJ2-4, with D perhaps matching TRBD2 (5 bases). Trimming pared 0 bases from V and 0 bases from J, leaving 9 bases between. CDR1 MNHEY and CDR2 SVGAGI come from the germline V gene. The CDR3 totals 16 residues. CDR3 protein: CASSYSRDIAKNIQYF. In nucleotides, the CDR3 is TGTGCCAGCAGTTACTCCCGGGATATAGCCAAAAACATTCAGTACTTC.

This clonotype occurred many times. This chain connects TRBV20-1 to TRBJ2-1; D unclear. V was clipped by 0 bases and J by 2 bases, with 11 bases between them. The CDR3 runs 15 residues. Looked up from germline, CDR1 is DFQATT and CDR2 is SNEGSKA (reference sequence). The CDR3 bases are TGCAGTGCTAGAGATCCGCGCCCTACCTACAATGAGCAGTTCTTC. Protein product: CSARDPRPTYNEQFF.

At least ten counts were recorded for this clonotype. The CDR3 protein is CASSIGTGATNYGYTF. CDR3 DNA sequence: TGTGCCAGTAGTATAGGAACAGGCGCCACTAACTATGGCTACACCTTC. J is TRBJ1-2 and V is TRBV19; the D gene is possibly TRBD1 (5 bases). The germline V gene encodes CDR1 LNHDA and CDR2 SQIVND (reference sequence). V was pared by 1 base and J by 0 bases, with 12 bases between. The CDR3 spans 16 residues.

This clonotype was counted ten times or more. One end of the junction does not line up with germline, which may come from a read error. The rearrangement links TRBV18 to TRBJ2-5; the match to TRBD1 covers 9 bases. Looked up from germline, CDR1 is KGHSH and CDR2 is LQKENI. This CDR3 region has 15 residues. The CDR3 region is CASLPGTGMSVTQYF. CDR3 bases: TGTGCCAGCTTACCAGGGACAGGGATGTCGGTGACCCAGTACTTC.

This clonotype was observed many times. The chain recombines TRBV2 with TRBJ2-1, with D tentatively TRBD2 (6 bases). V shed 4 bases and J shed 3 bases, with 16 bases lying between them. The CDR3 is made up of 16 amino acids. Germline V gives CDR1 SNHLY, CDR2 FYNNEI. The CDR3 region is CASSVPLTGDYNEQFF. CDR3 sequence (DNA): TGTGCCAGCAGTGTTCCCTTAACGGGAGACTACAATGAGCAGTTCTTC.

The J gene is TRBJ2-1, the V gene TRBV20-1; 8 bases agree with TRBD2. Germline V gene sequence: CDR1 DFQATT, CDR2 SNEGSKA (reference sequence). This CDR3 is built from 14 residues. The CDR3 DNA follows: TGCAGCTTGGAGGGGGGACTAGAGGTCAATGAGCAGTTCTTC. Translation: CSLEGGLEVNEQFF.

In this sample, this clonotype turned up many times. This chain uses TRBV4-1 with TRBJ2-5; D is perhaps TRBD2 (7 bases). This CDR3 spans 22 amino acids. Germline V gene lookup returns CDR1 MGHRA and CDR2 YSYEKL. Trimming cost V 0 bases and J 3 bases, with 32 bases left between them. CDR3 nucleotides: TGCGCCAGCAGCCAAGATTCGTTGGATTGGGAGGGGGAGTCGATTAAGAAAGAGACCCAGTACTTC. Translation gives CASSQDSLDWEGESIKKETQYF.

The chain employs TRBV7-8 and TRBJ2-3, with D uncertain. V was pared by 2 bases and J by 6 bases, with 12 bases between. Per germline, CDR1 SGHVS and CDR2 FQNEAQ. The CDR3 is made up of 14 amino acids. The CDR3 coding sequence is TGTGCCAGCAGCTTAACGGTAGTGACGGATACGCAGTATTTT. It encodes CASSLTVVTDTQYF. The full variable domain, its missing parts supplied by reference TRBV7-8 and TRBJ2-3, is GAGVSQSPRYKVAKRGQDVALRCDPISGHVSLFWYQQALGQGPEFLTYFQNEAQLDKSGLPSDRFFAERPEGSVSTLKIQRTQQEDSAVYLCASSLTVVTDTQYFGPGTRLTVL.

Many counts were recorded for this clonotype. The genes are TRBV20-1 and TRBJ1-5, with D possibly being TRBD1 (5 bases). Germline lookup yields CDR1 DFQATT and CDR2 SNEGSKA (reference sequence). V was pared by 5 bases and J by 3 bases, with 17 bases between. The CDR3 has 15 amino acids. The CDR3 spells CSAGGSGTNNQPQHF. DNA for the CDR3: TGCAGTGCTGGCGGCTCTGGGACTAACAATCAGCCCCAGCATTTT.

In this sample, this clonotype turned up many times. The CDR3 spells CASRAGEYTGELFF. The CDR3 DNA follows: TGTGCCAGCAGAGCGGGGGAGTACACCGGGGAGCTGTTTTTT. V and J are TRBV6-2 or TRBV6-3 and TRBJ2-2; 8 bases match TRBD2. This CDR3 spans 14 amino acids. CDR1 and CDR2 from the germline V gene are MNHEY and SVGEGT. With V trimmed by 6 bases and J by 3 bases, 3 bases remained unmatched.

This clonotype was recorded at least ten times. V gene TRBV13 combines with J gene TRBJ2-7, with D tentatively TRBD1 (6 bases). The CDR3 covers 15 residues. V was trimmed by 1 base and J by 0 bases, leaving 10 bases between them. Germline assignment: CDR1 PRHDT and CDR2 FYEKMQ (reference sequence). The DNA of the CDR3 is TGTGCCAGCAGCTTAGCCGGGGACATCTCCTACGAGCAGTACTTC. The encoded protein is CASSLAGDISYEQYF.

The table lists this clonotype with many counts. V is TRBV29-1 and J is TRBJ2-3, with D perhaps TRBD1 (6 bases). Per germline, CDR1 SQVTM and CDR2 ANQGSEA. The CDR3 is made up of 14 amino acids. Trimming took 7 bases from V and 0 from J, leaving 14 bases between them. Here the CDR3 DNA reads TGCAGCGCCTCTTTGAGGGGGAGCACAGATACGCAGTATTTT. This translates into CSASLRGSTDTQYF.

This clonotype was seen many times. The chain carries TRBV6-6 and TRBJ2-7; D gene ambiguous. The CDR3 is made up of 14 amino acids. V lost 0 bases, J lost 2 bases, and 8 bases lay in between. In germline, CDR1 is MNHNY, CDR2 SVGAGI (reference sequence). The CDR3 DNA sequence: TGTGCCAGCAGTTACTCGAGATTGACCTACGAGCAGTACTTC. The encoded protein is CASSYSRLTYEQYF.

This chain uses TRBV5-1 with TRBJ2-5; 7 nucleotides line up with TRBD2. Germline-derived CDR1 and CDR2 are SGHRS and YFSETQ. V lost 1 base to trimming and J lost 5 bases; unmatched junction nucleotides: 5. The length of the CDR3 is 14 residues. In DNA form, the CDR3 reads TGCGCCAGCAGCTTGAGCGGGGTGGGGGAGACCCAGTACTTC. Translated, it gives CASSLSGVGETQYF.

This clonotype was seen ten or more times. This CDR3 is CASSLVPVGDPNGYTF. The CDR3 nucleotides are TGTGCCAGCAGCTTAGTCCCCGTAGGGGACCCCAATGGCTACACCTTC. The V gene is TRBV7-8, the J gene TRBJ1-2; a weak D match, TRBD1 (5 bases). V was clipped by 1 base and J by 6 bases, with 18 bases between them. This CDR3 has 16 amino acids. Looked up from germline, CDR1 is SGHVS and CDR2 is FQNEAQ.

There are many counts of this clonotype. This chain connects TRBV24-1 to TRBJ2-2; D could derive from TRBD1 or TRBD2 (5 bases each). CDR3 size: 16 residues. Germline assignment: CDR1 KGHDR and CDR2 SFDVKD. Trimming cost V 4 bases and J 3 bases, with 14 bases left between them. CDR3 region: CATSDSGTGDTGELFF. The CDR3 DNA reads TGTGCCACCAGTGACTCCGGGACCGGTGACACCGGGGAGCTGTTTTTT.

This clonotype was recorded at least ten times. The V and J genes are TRBV6-5 and TRBJ2-3; 12 bases align to TRBD2. The CDR3 sequence is 17 residues long. With 0 bases clipped from V and 3 bases from J, the junction kept 4 bases outside the gene matches. The germline V gene has CDR1 MNHEY and CDR2 SVGAGI. CDR3 residues: CASSYSPSGGATDTQYF. CDR3 in DNA: TGTGCCAGCAGTTACTCTCCTAGCGGGGGGGCGACAGATACGCAGTATTTT.

Remarks on this clonotype: One base separates it from a far larger clone, so it is likely a read error. The V and J genes are TRBV11-2 and TRBJ2-4, with D possibly matching TRBD1 (6 bases). Per the germline V gene, CDR1 is SGHAT and CDR2 is FQNNGV. The length of the CDR3 is 15 residues. V was cut by 6 bases and J by 13 bases, with 25 bases left in between. The chain's CDR3 is CASSSGTISYNEQYF. The CDR3 bases are TGTGCCAGCAGTTCCGGGACAATCTCCTACAATGAGCAGTACTTC.

Ten or more counts support this clonotype. The chain couples TRBV7-9 to TRBJ2-7; D gene unclear. CDR1 and CDR2 from the germline V gene are SEHNR and FQNEAQ (reference sequence). The CDR3 has 13 residues. Between the trimmed V and J ends, which lost 4 bases and 2 bases, there was a span of 9 bases. The CDR3 DNA is TGTGCCAGCAGCTCCACCCCACCCTACGAGCAGTACTTC. It encodes CASSSTPPYEQYF.

This clonotype was found many times. The chain carries TRBV4-1 and TRBJ2-1, with unresolved D. V was clipped by 0 bases and J by 4 bases, with 10 bases between them. In germline, CDR1 is MGHRA, CDR2 YSYEKL. The CDR3 contains 15 residues. In nucleotides, the CDR3 is TGCGCCAGCAGCCAAGATTCACGGCTGTACAATGAGCAGTTCTTC. Protein: CASSQDSRLYNEQFF.

This clonotype was counted at least ten times. This chain uses TRBV3-1 with TRBJ1-1, with D tentatively TRBD1 (5 bases). Trimming took off 7 bases at V and 4 bases at J, with 22 bases between the two ends. The CDR3 has 16 residues. The V gene's germline CDR1 is LGHDT and CDR2 YNNKEL (reference sequence). The CDR3 spells CASKGQGGFEGTEAFF. CDR3 coding DNA: TGTGCCAGCAAGGGGCAGGGTGGGTTTGAGGGCACTGAAGCTTTCTTT.

Ten or more counts support this clonotype. The chain carries TRBV27 and TRBJ2-2; D possibly corresponds to TRBD2 (6 bases). The germline V and J ends were trimmed by 8 bases and 6 bases, with 16 bases remaining between them. The length of the CDR3 is 14 residues. The germline gives CDR1 MNHEY, CDR2 SMNVEV (reference sequence). The CDR3 coding sequence is TGTGCCAGCGCGGGGAGAGTATGGGCCGGGGAGCTGTTTTTT. Protein: CASAGRVWAGELFF.

As to this clonotype: This may stem from a read error, because a much larger clone lies one nucleotide away. The V gene is TRBV12-3 or TRBV12-4, the J gene TRBJ2-5, with 10 bases lining up with TRBD2. CDR3 size: 13 residues. Trimming at V came to 5 bases and at J to 11 bases, leaving 8 bases not matched to a gene. CDR3 in DNA: TGTGCCAGCAGTCCGGGACTAGCGTCCCCTCAGTACTTC. Protein: CASSPGLASPQYF.

This clonotype has at least ten counts. The J gene is TRBJ2-1, the V gene TRBV5-6; 11 bases are shared with TRBD2. This CDR3 region has 17 residues. With V trimmed by 6 bases and J by 6 bases, 14 bases remained unmatched. Germline V CDR1 and CDR2: SGHDT, YYEEEE. The CDR3 nucleotides read TGTGCCAGCACCCGGCCCCTTAGCGGGGGGGCCGTCAATGAGCAGTTCTTC. This translates into CASTRPLSGGAVNEQFF.